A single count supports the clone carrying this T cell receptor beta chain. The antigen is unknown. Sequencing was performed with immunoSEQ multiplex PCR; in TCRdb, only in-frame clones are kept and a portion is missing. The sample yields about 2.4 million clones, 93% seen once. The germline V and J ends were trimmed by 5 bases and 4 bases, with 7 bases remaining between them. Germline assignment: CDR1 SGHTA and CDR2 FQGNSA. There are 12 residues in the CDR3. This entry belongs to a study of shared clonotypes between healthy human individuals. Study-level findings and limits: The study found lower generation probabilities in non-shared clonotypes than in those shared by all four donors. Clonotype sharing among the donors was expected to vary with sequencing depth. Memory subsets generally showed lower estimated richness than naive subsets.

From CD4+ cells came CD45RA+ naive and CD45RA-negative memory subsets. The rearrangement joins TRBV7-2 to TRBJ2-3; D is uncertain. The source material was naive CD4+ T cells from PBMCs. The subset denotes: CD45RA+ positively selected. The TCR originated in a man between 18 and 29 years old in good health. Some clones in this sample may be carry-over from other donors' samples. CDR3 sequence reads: CASSPPADTQYF. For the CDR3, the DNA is TGTGCCAGCAGCCCCCCCGCAGATACGCAGTATTTT.